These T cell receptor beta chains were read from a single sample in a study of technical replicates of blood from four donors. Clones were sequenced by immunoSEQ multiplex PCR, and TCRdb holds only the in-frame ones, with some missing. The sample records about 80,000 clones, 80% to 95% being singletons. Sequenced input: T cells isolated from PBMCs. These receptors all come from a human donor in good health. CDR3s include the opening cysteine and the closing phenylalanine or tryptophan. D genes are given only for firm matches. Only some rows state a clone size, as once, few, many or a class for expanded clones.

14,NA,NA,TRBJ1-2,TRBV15,CATSRNGDHYGYTF,TGTGCCACCAGCAGAAACGGAGACCACTATGGCTACACCTTC
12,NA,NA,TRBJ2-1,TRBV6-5,CASSFSLNEQFF,TGTGCCAGCAGTTTCTCCCTCAATGAGCAGTTCTTC
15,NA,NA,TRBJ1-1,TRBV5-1,CASSFRSGSSTEAFF,TGCGCCAGCAGCTTTAGGTCAGGGTCGAGCACTGAAGCTTTCTTT
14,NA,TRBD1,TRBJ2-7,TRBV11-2,CASSLGQGDYEQYF,TGTGCCAGCAGCTTAGGACAGGGGGACTACGAGCAGTACTTC
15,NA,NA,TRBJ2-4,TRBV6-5,CASSYGGGTKNIQYF,TGTGCCAGCAGTTACGGGGGCGGAACCAAAAACATTCAGTACTTC
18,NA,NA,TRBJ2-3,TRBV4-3,CASSQALWTAYSTDTQYF,TGCGCCAGCAGCCAAGCCCTTTGGACAGCCTATAGCACAGATACGCAGTATTTT
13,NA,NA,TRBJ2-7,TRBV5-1,CASTQGSSGEQYF,TGCGCCAGCACTCAGGGCTCATCGGGCGAGCAGTACTTC
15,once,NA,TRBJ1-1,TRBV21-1,CASSKGGTGWPEAFF,TGTGCCAGCAGCAAAGGGGGGACAGGGTGGCCTGAAGCTTTCTTT
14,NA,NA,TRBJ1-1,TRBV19,CASSGREGNTEAFF,TGTGCCAGTAGTGGAAGGGAGGGAAACACTGAAGCTTTCTTT
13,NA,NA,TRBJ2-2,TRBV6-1,CASSGMATGELFF,TGTGCCAGCAGTGGTATGGCCACCGGGGAGCTGTTTTTT
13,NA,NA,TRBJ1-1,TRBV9,CASSVGGSTEAFF,TGTGCCAGCAGCGTAGGTGGTAGCACTGAAGCTTTCTTT
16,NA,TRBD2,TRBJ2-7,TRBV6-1,CASSDLGLAGGYEQYF,TGTGCCAGCAGTGACCTGGGACTAGCGGGGGGCTACGAGCAGTACTTC
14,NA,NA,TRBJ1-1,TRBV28,CASTGGGRNTEAFF,TGTGCCAGCACGGGGGGAGGTCGGAACACTGAAGCTTTCTTT
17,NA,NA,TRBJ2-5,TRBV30,CAWSLTRGREAQETQYF,TGTGCCTGGAGTCTGACGAGGGGGCGGGAGGCACAAGAGACCCAGTACTTC
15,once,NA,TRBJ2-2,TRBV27,CASSLSRGAAGELFF,TGTGCCAGCAGTTTAAGCAGGGGGGCCGCCGGGGAGCTGTTTTTT
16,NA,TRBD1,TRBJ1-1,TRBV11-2,CASLYSRAGGNTEAFF,TGTGCCAGCCTCTATTCCCGGGCAGGGGGGAACACTGAAGCTTTCTTT
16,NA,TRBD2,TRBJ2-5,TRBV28,CASSVSGSSYQETQYF,TGTGCCAGCAGTGTTAGCGGGAGTTCCTACCAAGAGACCCAGTACTTC
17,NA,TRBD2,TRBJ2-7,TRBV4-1,CASSPRRGGLATPEQYF,TGCGCCAGCAGCCCCCGACGTGGGGGACTAGCGACCCCCGAGCAGTACTTC
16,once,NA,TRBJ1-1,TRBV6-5,CASSYSSLGGNTEAFF,TGTGCCAGCAGTTACTCGAGCCTTGGTGGGAACACTGAAGCTTTCTTT
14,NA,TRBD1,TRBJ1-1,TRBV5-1,CASSQRPGQSEAFF,TGCGCCAGCAGCCAGAGACCGGGACAGTCTGAAGCTTTCTTT
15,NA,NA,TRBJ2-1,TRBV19,CASSLTGFAYNEQFF,TGTGCCAGTAGTCTTACAGGGTTCGCCTACAATGAGCAGTTCTTC
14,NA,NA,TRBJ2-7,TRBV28,CASSLGGAAYEQYF,TGTGCCAGCAGTTTGGGGGGGGCGGCCTACGAGCAGTACTTC
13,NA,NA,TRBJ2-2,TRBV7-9,CASSLAGSGELFF,TGTGCCAGCAGCTTAGCCGGGTCCGGGGAGCTGTTTTTT
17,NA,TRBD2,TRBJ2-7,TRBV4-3,CASSQDFEGGPVYEQYF,TGCGCCAGCAGCCAAGATTTTGAGGGAGGGCCAGTTTACGAGCAGTACTTC
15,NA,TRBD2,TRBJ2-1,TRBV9,CASTRAGGNYNEQFF,TGTGCCAGCACCAGAGCGGGAGGGAACTACAATGAGCAGTTCTTC
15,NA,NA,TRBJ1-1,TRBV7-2,CASRAEQGPYTEAFF,TGTGCCAGCAGGGCCGAACAGGGCCCATACACTGAAGCTTTCTTT
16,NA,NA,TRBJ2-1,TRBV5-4,CASSFSSGYSYNEQFF,TGTGCCAGCAGCTTCTCCTCCGGGTATTCCTACAATGAGCAGTTCTTC
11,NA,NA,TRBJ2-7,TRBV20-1,CSARSGYEQYF,TGCAGTGCTAGATCGGGCTACGAGCAGTACTTC
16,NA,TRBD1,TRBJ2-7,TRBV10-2,CASSELPGQGAAVRYF,TGCGCCAGCAGTGAGCTACCGGGACAGGGGGCCGCTGTGCGGTACTTC
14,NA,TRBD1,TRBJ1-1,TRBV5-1,CASSFQDRATEAFF,TGCGCCAGCAGCTTCCAAGACAGGGCCACTGAAGCTTTCTTT
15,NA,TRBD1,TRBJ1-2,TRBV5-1,CASRSGGTGAEGYTF,TGCGCCAGCAGGTCGGGGGGGACAGGGGCTGAAGGCTACACCTTC
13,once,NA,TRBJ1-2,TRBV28,CASSLGQGNGYTF,TGTGCCAGCAGTTTAGGGCAGGGGAATGGCTACACCTTC
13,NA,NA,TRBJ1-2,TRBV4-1,CASSQDWGEGYTF,TGCGCCAGCAGCCAAGATTGGGGGGAGGGCTACACCTTC
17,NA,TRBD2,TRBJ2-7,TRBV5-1,CASSLVALAGAKYEQYF,TGCGCCAGCAGCTTGGTCGCGCTAGCGGGAGCTAAATACGAGCAGTACTTC
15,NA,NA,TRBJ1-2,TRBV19,CASSPQPTQVYGYTF,TGTGCCAGTAGCCCACAACCGACACAAGTCTATGGCTACACCTTC
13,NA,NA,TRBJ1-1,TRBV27,CASGLSSNTEAFF,TGTGCCAGCGGGCTATCTTCGAACACTGAAGCTTTCTTT
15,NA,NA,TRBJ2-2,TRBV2,CASIGEAMFTGELFF,TGTGCCAGCATCGGGGAGGCTATGTTCACCGGGGAGCTGTTTTTT
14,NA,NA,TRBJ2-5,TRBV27,CASSFRGLQETQYF,TGTGCCAGCAGTTTCAGGGGCCTCCAAGAGACCCAGTACTTC
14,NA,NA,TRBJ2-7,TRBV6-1,CASRGASRSYEQYF,TGTGCCAGCAGGGGGGCTAGCCGTTCCTACGAGCAGTACTTC
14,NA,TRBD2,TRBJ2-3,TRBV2,CASSRLAGGDTQYF,TGTGCCAGCAGTCGACTAGCGGGAGGGGATACGCAGTATTTT
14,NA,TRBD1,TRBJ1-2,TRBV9,CASRETQGLYGYTF,TGTGCCAGCAGAGAAACACAGGGGTTGTATGGCTACACCTTC